This TCR beta chain is from a study of early T cells in non-severe SARS-CoV-2 infection. Turning to the study itself: Sequenced material consisted of bulk RNA (from unsorted whole blood), and chains were unpaired.

Per germline, CDR1 SEHNR and CDR2 FQNEAQ (reference sequence). V lost 1 base and J lost 2, with 8 bases in between. The CDR3 covers 14 residues. Overall study results and limits: VDJdb matches were skewed toward anti-spike CD8 T cell responses.

Individual cDNA molecules each received unique molecular identifiers attached to them. TCRdb processed the 5' RACE reads anew with MiXCR; each CDR3 protein has one entry. The sample holds fewer than 80,000 distinct CDR3 sequences, more than 3.5% seen once. On this clonotype itself: Its antigen is currently unknown.

The sequences come from whole blood, collected at baseline. This TCR was sampled from an adult who was a healthcare worker with PCR-confirmed SARS-CoV-2 infection or an uninfected control (not recorded which). The donor label of this sample is uncertain. The chain has TRBV7-9 and TRBJ1-2, with no clear D. The CDR3 reads CASSLEGGNYGYTF. The CDR3 region has the DNA TGTGCCAGCAGCTTAGAGGGCGGGAACTATGGCTACACCTTC.